Sequencing of this TCR beta chain was carried out in a study of tumor and adjacent non-tumor tissue in lung cancer (dated by TCRdb to about 2018). Background for the entire study: By cancer type, the cohort comprised eleven to twelve adenocarcinoma patients, 2 squamous cell carcinoma patients and 1 small cell lung cancer patient. Under 35 paired specimens, one tumor and one normal lung sample per patient, were profiled by TCRbeta CDR3 sequencing. Among the roughly 15 patients, ages ranged from roughly 31 to 76 years, around 10 were men and 5 were women, and disease was TNM stage I to III. Sequencing generated a total of some 130 million productive TCRbeta reads, averaging about 4.2 million reads per sample. The study compared bulk TCRbeta repertoires between lung tumor tissue and matched distant non-tumor lung tissue from some 14 lung cancer patients. Results and caveats for the whole study, not just this receptor: The top 100 clones made up a significantly larger cumulative share of the repertoire in normal lung than in tumor tissue. The sequencing platform is not named in the methods, and unique molecular identifiers are not mentioned. TCR diversity was significantly higher in younger patients, and greater tumor TCR diversity was associated with shorter overall survival and shorter disease-free survival. Only about 15 patients were included in the cohort, and the need for larger samples and more detailed clinical data was noted by the authors. Tumor tissue showed significantly higher TCR diversity (inverse Simpson) than normal lung tissue, at roughly 390 vs 170 (P = 0.0075, Mann-Whitney U test). Because peripheral blood was not sequenced, blood TCRbeta repertoires in the lung cancer patients of the study were not examined.

Of note for this clonotype: Its antigen is unknown. The missing conserved phenylalanine or tryptophan at the end of this CDR3 makes a read error likely.

Library method: multiplex PCR. Instrument on record: Illumina HiSeq 2500. Following protocols modified from ARM-PCR, the researchers constructed TCRbeta libraries through three rounds of nested PCR with primers (Table S4). PCR products of 200-500 bp were gel-excised and purified with the QIAquick gel extraction kit before sequencing. The authors' pipeline ran thus. Reads were cleaned with Trimmomatic, merged with FLASH into complete CDR3 sequences, and assigned to V(D)J germline segments with MiTCR. Clonal diversity was calculated as the inverse Simpson's index using VDJtools. In-frame sequences without a premature stop codon were defined as productive reads. The public reads were quality trimmed at Q25 with fastp and then assembled into clones with MiXCR by TCRdb, keeping productive beta chains. CDR3 protein sequences are deduplicated, and each keeps its most common genes and DNA. V and J calls and clone size were set by TCRdb, not the authors. The sample data list around 74,000 distinct CDR3 sequences, and roughly 70% of these were observed just once. Jointly, the top ten make up around 12% of the sample.

RNA was isolated from bulk, unsorted tissue, and RNA quality was assessed with a NanoDrop ND-1000 and an Agilent 2100. Newly diagnosed lung cancer patients without prior chemotherapy who had been admitted for thoracic surgery in China between August and November 2014 were enrolled as donors. Patients with previous radiotherapy or chemotherapy, or with another concurrent cancer, were excluded from the study. Surgical tissue pieces of about 1-2.1 cm3 were preserved in RNAlater solution and were kept at -80 degrees C until use. From the germline V gene, CDR1 is WSHSY and CDR2 is SAAADI. The CDR3 totals 15 residues, both ends included. Left in the record is the CDR3 DNA by itself, 45 bases read in frame from the first base.

This TCR was sampled from a woman aged 70-85 years with non-small cell lung cancer. What was sequenced was lung tumor tissue. The chain is made from TRBV10-2 and TRBJ2-1; no confident D gene assignment can be made. The DNA sequence follows: TGCGCCAGCAGGGTCCTTCGCGGCGAATACATTGAGCAGTTCTTG. It is translated as CASRVLRGEYIEQFL.